Each of the 2 T cell receptor beta chains below was sequenced from the same sample in a study of blood T cell repertoires in COVID-19. Data came from immunoSEQ multiplex PCR; TCRdb stores just in-frame clones and leaves some out. The sample yields about 90,000 clones, roughly nine tenths seen once. Sequenced sample: peripheral blood. These receptors all come from a human donor with active COVID-19. The donor label of this sample is uncertain.

The rearrangement uses TRBV19 and TRBJ1-5; D gene ambiguous. The CDR3 covers 16 residues. Trimming cost V 5 bases and J 2 bases, with 16 bases left between them. Germline CDR1 LNHDA, CDR2 SQIVND (reference sequence). Here the CDR3 DNA reads TGTGCCAGTAGTTCCGGGGAAGCATGGGGCAATCAGCCCCAGCATTTT. The encoded protein is CASSSGEAWGNQPQHF.

The V and J genes are TRBV7-2 and TRBJ2-7; TRBD2 matches 11 bases. Germline CDR1 and CDR2: SGHTA and FQGNSA. The CDR3 consists of 15 residues. J gave up 4 bases and V 4 bases, and 6 bases lay outside the gene matches. The CDR3 DNA follows: TGTGCCAGCAGCTCGCCCACTAGCGGGGGATACGAGCAGTACTTC. This sequence encodes CASSSPTSGGYEQYF.